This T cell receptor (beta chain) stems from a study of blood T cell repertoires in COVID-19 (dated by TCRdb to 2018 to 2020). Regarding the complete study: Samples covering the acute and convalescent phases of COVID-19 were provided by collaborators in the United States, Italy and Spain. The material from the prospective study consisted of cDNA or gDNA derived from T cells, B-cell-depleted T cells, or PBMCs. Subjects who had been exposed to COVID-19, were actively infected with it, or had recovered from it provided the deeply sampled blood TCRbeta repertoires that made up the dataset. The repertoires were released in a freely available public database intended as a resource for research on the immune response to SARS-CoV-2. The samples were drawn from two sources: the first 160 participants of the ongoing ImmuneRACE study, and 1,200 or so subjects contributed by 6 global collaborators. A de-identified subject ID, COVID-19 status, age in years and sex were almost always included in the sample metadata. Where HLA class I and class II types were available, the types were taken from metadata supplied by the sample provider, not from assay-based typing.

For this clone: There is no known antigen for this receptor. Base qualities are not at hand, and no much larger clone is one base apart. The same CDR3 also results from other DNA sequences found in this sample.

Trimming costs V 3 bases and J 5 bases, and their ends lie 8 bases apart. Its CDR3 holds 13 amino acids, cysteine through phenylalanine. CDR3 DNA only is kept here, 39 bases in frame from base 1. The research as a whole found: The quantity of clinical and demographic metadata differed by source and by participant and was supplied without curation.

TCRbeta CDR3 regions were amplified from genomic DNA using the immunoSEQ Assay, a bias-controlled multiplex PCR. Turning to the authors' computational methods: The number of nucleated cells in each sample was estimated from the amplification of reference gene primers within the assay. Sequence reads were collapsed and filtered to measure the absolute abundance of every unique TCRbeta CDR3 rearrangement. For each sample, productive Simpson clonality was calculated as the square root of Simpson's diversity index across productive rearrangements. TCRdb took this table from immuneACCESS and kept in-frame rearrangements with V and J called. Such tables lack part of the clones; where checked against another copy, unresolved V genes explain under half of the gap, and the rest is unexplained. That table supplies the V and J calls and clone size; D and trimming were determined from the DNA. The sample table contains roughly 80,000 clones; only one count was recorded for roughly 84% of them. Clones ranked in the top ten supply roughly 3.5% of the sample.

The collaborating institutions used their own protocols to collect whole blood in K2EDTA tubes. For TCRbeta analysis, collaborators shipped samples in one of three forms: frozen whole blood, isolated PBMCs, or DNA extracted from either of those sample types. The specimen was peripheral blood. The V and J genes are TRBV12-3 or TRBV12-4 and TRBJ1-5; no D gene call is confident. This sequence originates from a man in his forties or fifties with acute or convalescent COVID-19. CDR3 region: CASSFGGDQPQHF. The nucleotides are TGTGCCAGCAGTTTCGGCGGGGATCAGCCCCAGCATTTT.